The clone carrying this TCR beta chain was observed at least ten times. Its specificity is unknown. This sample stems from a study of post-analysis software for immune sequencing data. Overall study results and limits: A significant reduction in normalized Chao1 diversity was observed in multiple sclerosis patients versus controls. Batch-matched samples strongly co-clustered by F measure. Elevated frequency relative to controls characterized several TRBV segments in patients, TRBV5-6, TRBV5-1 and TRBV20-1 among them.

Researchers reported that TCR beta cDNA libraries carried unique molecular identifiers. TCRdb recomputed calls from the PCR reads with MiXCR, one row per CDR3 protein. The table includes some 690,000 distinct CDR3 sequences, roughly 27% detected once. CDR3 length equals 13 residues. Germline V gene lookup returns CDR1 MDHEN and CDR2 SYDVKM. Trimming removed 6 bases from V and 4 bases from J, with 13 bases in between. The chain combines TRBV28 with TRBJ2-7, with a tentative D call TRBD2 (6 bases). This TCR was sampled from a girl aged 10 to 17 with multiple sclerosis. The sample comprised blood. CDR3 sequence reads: CASSPRGSYEQYF. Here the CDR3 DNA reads TGTGCCAGCAGCCCTCGGGGGTCTTACGAGCAGTACTTC.